What follows is one T cell receptor (beta chain) and its context. Germline V gene sequence: CDR1 MNHEY, CDR2 SMNVEV (reference sequence). The CDR3 consists of 15 residues. V lost 8 bases to trimming and J lost 4 bases; unmatched junction nucleotides: 13. This sample was taken from a study of CD8+ T cells in alopecia areata. Reverse transcribed after extraction, RNA yielded cDNA as the sequencing template. This table comes from immunoSEQ multiplex PCR, and its TCRdb copy is limited to in-frame clones, with some not included. The sample carries about 110,000 clones, approximately 59% recorded once. The TCR originated in a human donor in good health. Sequenced: CD8+ T cells sorted from blood. The chain couples TRBV27 to TRBJ2-5; 7 bases agree with TRBD1. CDR3 protein: CASQPLGDSGETQYF. In DNA form, the CDR3 reads TGTGCCAGCCAACCCCTCGGGGACAGCGGAGAGACCCAGTACTTC.